This TCR beta chain was sequenced in a study of T cells in Graves' hyperthyroidism and ophthalmopathy. The study's findings and limits: Researchers found most expanded thyroid clonotypes above 0.001 in blood as well. Ophthalmopathy cases were set apart from stable hyperthyroidism by a 13 V-J model.

This clonotype was counted between two and nine times. Its antigen is still unknown. Researchers barred patients who had uncontrolled infection, other autoimmune disease, pregnancy or lactation. Amplification of TCR beta CDR3 regions was performed using RNA transcripts as template. The HTBI primer set served for first-round RT-PCR of the TCR CDR3. TCRdb analysed the multiplex PCR reads with MiXCR anew, one entry per CDR3 protein. Of 560,000 or so distinct CDR3 sequences in the sample, under 60% are singletons; the top ten hold approximately 8.2%. The V end was cut by 0 bases, the J end by 7 bases, with 12 bases between. There are 15 residues in the CDR3. Germline V CDR1 and CDR2: SGHTA, FQGNSA.

This receptor was taken from a woman younger than 30 with Graves' hyperthyroidism. The sequencing sample was made of peripheral blood or thyroid tissue (not recorded which). This chain joins TRBV7-2 and TRBJ1-4; D not resolved. CDR3 nucleotide sequence: TGTGCCAGCAGCTTAGCTCGGGGAGTAGGTGAAAAACTGTTTTTT. Protein sequence: CASSLARGVGEKLFF.